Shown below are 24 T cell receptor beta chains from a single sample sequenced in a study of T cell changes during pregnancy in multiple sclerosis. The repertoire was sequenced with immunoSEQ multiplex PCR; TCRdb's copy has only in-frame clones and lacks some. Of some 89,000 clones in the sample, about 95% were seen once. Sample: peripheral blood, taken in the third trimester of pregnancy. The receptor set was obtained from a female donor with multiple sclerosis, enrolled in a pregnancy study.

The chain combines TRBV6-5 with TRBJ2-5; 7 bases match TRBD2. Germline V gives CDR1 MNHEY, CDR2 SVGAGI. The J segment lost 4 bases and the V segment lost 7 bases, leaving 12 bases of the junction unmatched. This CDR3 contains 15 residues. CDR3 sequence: CASTNGAGESETQYF. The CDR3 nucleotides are TGTGCCAGCACCAACGGGGCGGGGGAGTCAGAGACCCAGTACTTC.

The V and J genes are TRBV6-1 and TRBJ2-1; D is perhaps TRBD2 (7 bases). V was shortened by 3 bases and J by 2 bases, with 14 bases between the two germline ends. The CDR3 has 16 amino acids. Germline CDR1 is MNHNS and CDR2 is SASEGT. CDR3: CASSDWGLAAYNEQFF. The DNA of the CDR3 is TGTGCCAGCAGTGATTGGGGGCTAGCGGCCTACAATGAGCAGTTCTTC.

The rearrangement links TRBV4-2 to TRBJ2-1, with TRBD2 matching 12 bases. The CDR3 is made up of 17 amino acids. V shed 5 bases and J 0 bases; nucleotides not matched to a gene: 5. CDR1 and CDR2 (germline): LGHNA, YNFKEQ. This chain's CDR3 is CASSTLAGGLSYNEQFF. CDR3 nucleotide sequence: TGTGCCAGCAGCACACTAGCGGGGGGCCTCTCCTACAATGAGCAGTTCTTC.

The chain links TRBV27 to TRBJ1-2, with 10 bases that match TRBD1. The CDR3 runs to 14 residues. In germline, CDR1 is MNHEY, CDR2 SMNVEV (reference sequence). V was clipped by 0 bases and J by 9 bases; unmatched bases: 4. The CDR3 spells CASSLSGTGASYTF. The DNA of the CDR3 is TGTGCCAGCAGTTTATCCGGGACAGGGGCCAGCTACACCTTC.

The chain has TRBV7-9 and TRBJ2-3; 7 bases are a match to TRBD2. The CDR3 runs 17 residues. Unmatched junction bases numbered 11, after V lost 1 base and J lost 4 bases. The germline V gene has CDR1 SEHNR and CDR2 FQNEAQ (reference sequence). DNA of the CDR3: TGTGCCAGCAGCTTAGGAAAACACGGGGCGGGAGCAGATACGCAGTATTTT. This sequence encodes CASSLGKHGAGADTQYF.

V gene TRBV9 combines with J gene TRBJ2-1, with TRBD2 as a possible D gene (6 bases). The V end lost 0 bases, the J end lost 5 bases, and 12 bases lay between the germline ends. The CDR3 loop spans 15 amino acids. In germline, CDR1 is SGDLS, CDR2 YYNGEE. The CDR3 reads CASSVEGRGDNEQFF. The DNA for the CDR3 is TGTGCCAGCAGCGTAGAAGGGCGGGGAGACAATGAGCAGTTCTTC.

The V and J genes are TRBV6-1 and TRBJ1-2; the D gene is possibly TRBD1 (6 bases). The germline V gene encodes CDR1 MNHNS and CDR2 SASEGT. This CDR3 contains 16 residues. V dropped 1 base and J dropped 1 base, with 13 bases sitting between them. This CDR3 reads CASSEGAGGGNYGYTF. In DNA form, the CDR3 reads TGTGCCAGCAGTGAAGGGGCGGGGGGCGGTAACTATGGCTACACCTTC.

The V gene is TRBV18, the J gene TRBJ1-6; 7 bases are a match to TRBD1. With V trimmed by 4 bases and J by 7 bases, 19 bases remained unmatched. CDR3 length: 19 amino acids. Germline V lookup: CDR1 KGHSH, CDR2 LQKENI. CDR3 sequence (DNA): TGTGCCAGCTCACGAATTGTTTGGACAGGCGAGTCGAAGAATTCACCCCTCCACTTT. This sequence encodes CASSRIVWTGESKNSPLHF.

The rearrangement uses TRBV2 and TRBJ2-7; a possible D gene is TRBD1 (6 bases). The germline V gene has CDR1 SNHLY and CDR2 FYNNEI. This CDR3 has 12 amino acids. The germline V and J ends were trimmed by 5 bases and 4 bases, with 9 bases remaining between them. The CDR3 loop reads CASSNQGYEQYF. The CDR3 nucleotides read TGTGCCAGCAGTAACCAGGGGTACGAGCAGTACTTC.

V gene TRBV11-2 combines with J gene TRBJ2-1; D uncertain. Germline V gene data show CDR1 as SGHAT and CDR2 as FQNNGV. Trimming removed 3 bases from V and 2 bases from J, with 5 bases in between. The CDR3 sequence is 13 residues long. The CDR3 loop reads CASSFEAYNEQFF. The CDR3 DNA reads TGTGCCAGCAGCTTTGAGGCCTACAATGAGCAGTTCTTC.

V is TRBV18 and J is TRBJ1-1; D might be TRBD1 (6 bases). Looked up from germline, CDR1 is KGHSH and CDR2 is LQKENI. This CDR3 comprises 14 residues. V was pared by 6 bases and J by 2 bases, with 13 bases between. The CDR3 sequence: CASSLNRDNTEAFF. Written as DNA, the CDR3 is TGTGCCAGCTCTCTTAACAGGGACAACACTGAAGCTTTCTTT.

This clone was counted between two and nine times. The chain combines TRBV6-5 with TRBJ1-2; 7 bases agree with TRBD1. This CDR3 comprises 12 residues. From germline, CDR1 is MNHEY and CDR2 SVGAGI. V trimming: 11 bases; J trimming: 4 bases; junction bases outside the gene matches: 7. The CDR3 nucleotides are TGTGCCTGCGGGACAGTCACCTATGGCTACACCTTC. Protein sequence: CACGTVTYGYTF.

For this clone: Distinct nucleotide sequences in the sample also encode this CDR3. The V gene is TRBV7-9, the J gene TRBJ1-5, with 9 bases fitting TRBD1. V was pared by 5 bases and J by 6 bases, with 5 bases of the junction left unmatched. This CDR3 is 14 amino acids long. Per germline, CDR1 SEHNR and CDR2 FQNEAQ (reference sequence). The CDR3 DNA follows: TGTGCCAGCAGCCTAGGACAGGGGAGTCAGCCCCAGCATTTT. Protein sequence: CASSLGQGSQPQHF.

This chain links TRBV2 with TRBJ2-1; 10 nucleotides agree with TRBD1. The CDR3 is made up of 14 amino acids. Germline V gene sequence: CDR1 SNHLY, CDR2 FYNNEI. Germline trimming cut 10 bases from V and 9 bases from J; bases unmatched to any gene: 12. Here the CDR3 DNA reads TGTGCCATCGCCCCGGGACAGGGGTGGGGTGAGCAGTTCTTC. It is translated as CAIAPGQGWGEQFF.

CDR3 nucleotide sequence: TGTGCCAGCAGTACACCAAAACAGGGGTCAAAGGAGCTGTTTTTT. This translates into CASSTPKQGSKELFF. This chain connects TRBV6-5 to TRBJ2-2; 7 positions match TRBD1. Trimming took 5 bases from V and 10 from J; bases not matched to a gene: 13. CDR1 is MNHEY and CDR2 is SVGAGI in the germline V gene. The CDR3 length is 15 residues.

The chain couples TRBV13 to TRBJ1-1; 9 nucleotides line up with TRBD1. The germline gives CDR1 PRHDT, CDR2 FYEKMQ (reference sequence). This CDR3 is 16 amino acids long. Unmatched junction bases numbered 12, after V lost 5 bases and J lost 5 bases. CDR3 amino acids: CASSPGTGYPGTEAFF. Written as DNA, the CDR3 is TGTGCCAGCAGCCCAGGGACAGGGTACCCAGGGACTGAAGCTTTCTTT.

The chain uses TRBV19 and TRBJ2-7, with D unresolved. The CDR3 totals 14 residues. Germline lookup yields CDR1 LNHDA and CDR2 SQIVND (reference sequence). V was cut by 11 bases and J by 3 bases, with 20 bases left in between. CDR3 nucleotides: TGTGCCGCCCTAAGCGTTCGTCTAGGCTACGAGCAGTACTTC. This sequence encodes CAALSVRLGYEQYF.

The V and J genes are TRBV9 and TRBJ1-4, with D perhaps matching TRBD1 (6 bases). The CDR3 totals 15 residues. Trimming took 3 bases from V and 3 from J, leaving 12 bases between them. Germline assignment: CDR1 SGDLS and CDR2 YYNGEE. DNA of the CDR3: TGTGCCAGCAGCGCCACAGGGATCCCTAATGAAAAACTGTTTTTT. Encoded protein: CASSATGIPNEKLFF.

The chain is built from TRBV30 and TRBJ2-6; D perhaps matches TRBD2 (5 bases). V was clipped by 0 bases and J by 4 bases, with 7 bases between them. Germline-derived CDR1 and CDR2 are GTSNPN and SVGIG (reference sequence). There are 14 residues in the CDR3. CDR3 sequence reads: CAWSVDSGANVLTF. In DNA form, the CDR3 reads TGTGCCTGGAGTGTGGACTCGGGGGCCAACGTCCTGACTTTC.

CDR3 nucleotides: TGTGCCAGCAGTTACTCGGAAGGGGACAGACCCTACACCTTC. It yields the protein CASSYSEGDRPYTF. V usage is TRBV6-5 and J usage is TRBJ1-2; TRBD1 aligns across 7 bases. This CDR3 spans 14 amino acids. Looked up from germline, CDR1 is MNHEY and CDR2 is SVGAGI. Trimming cost V 0 bases and J 10 bases; bases outside gene matches: 8.

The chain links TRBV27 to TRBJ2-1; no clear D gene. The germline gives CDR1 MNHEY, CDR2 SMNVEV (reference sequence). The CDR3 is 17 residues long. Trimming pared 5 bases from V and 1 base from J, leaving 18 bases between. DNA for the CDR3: TGTGCCAGCAGTAAGAGAGGAGACCCCCTTTCCTACAATGAGCAGTTCTTC. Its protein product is CASSKRGDPLSYNEQFF.

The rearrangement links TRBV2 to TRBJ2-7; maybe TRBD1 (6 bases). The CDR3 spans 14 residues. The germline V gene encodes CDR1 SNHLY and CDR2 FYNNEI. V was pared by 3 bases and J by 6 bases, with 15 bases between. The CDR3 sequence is CASSENSGVGEQYF. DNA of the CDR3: TGTGCCAGCAGTGAGAATTCAGGGGTAGGCGAGCAGTACTTC. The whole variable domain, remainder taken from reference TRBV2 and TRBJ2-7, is EPEVTQTPSHQVTQMGQEVILRCVPISNHLYFYWYRQILGQKVEFLVSFYNNEISEKSEIFDDQFSVERPDGSNFTLKIRSTKLEDSAMYFCASSENSGVGEQYFGPGTRLTVT.

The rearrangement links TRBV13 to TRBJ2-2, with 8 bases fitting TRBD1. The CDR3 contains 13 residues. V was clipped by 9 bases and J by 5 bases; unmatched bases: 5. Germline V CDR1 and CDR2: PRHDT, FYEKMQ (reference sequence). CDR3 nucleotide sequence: TGTGCCAGTCGGACAGGGCTAACCGGGGAGCTGTTTTTT. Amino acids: CASRTGLTGELFF.

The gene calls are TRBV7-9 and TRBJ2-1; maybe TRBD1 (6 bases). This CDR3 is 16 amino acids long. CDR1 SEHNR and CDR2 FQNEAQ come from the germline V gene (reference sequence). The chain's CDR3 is CALRLGQSSSYNEQFF. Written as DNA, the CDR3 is TGTGCACTACGACTCGGACAGTCCAGCTCCTACAATGAGCAGTTCTTC.